Given below is one T cell receptor (beta chain) in context. The sample comes from a study of T cells in tumors and immune-related adverse events. This CDR3 comprises 16 residues. V was trimmed by 2 bases and J by 4 bases, leaving 14 bases between them. The germline V gene encodes CDR1 MGHRA and CDR2 YSYEKL. The table came from immunoSEQ multiplex PCR; TCRdb's copy has only in-frame clones and leaves some out. The data hold over 7,000 clones, with roughly 94% observed a single time. V is TRBV4-1 and J is TRBJ1-4; TRBD1 might be the D (5 bases). The TCR was taken from a female donor with metastatic renal cell carcinoma. This material consisted of lymph node tissue, taken from a patient treated with anti-PD-1 therapy. CDR3 sequence reads: CASSQLGRSHNEKLFF. The CDR3, as DNA: TGCGCCAGCAGCCAATTGGGACGGAGCCATAATGAAAAACTGTTTTTT.